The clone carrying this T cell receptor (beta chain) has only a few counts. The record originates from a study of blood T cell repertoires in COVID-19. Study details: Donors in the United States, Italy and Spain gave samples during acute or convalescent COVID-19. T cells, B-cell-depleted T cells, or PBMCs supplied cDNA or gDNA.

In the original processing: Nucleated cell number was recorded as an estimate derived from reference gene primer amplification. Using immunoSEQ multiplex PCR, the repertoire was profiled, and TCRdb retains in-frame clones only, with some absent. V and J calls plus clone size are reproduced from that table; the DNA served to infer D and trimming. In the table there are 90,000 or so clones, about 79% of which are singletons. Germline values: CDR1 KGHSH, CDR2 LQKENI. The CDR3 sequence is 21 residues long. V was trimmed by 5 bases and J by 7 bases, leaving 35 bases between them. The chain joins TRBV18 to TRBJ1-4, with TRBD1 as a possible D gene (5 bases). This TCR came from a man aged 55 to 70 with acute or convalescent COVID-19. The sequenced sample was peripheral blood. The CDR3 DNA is TGTGCCAGCTCATCCTCAACTCTCACGGGGACTTTTGCACTACACGGTGAAAAACTGTTTTTT. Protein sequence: CASSSSTLTGTFALHGEKLFF.